Below are 15 T cell receptor beta chains sequenced from a single sample in a study of blood T cells in healthy people across ages. The second PCR ran about 6 to 12 cycles with a sample-barcoded 5' primer and J-beta primers. TCRdb reanalysed the 5' RACE reads using MiXCR and keeps one entry per CDR3 protein. The sample lists about a million distinct CDR3 sequences, roughly two fifths seen once, with over 10% in the top ten. The sequenced sample was blood. These TCRs come from a man aged 18-30 years in good health.

This clonotype came up a few times. The chain combines TRBV5-1 with TRBJ1-1; a weak D match, TRBD1 (5 bases). The CDR3 sequence is 13 residues long. The V end lost 2 bases, the J end lost 6 bases, and 11 bases lay between the germline ends. From germline, CDR1 is SGHRS and CDR2 YFSETQ. CDR3 in amino acids: CASSFAGSSEAFF. In DNA form, the CDR3 reads TGCGCCAGCAGCTTTGCAGGGAGCTCTGAAGCTTTCTTT.

The table lists this clonotype with many counts. V usage is TRBV12-3 or TRBV12-4 and J usage is TRBJ2-7; the match to TRBD1 covers 9 bases. The CDR3 extends over 15 amino acids. V shed 7 bases and J 1 base; nucleotides not matched to a gene: 8. Written as DNA, the CDR3 is TGTGCCAGCACCTGGGGGACAGGGACTTCCTACGAGCAGTACTTC. Its translation: CASTWGTGTSYEQYF.

This rearrangement joins TRBV27 to TRBJ2-1, with 7 bases that match TRBD1. The V segment lost 0 bases and the J segment 2 bases; nucleotides outside the gene matches: 10. Germline CDR1 is MNHEY and CDR2 is SMNVEV (reference sequence). This CDR3 is 18 amino acids long. The CDR3 loop is CASSLSGRGYGTYNEQFF. DNA for the CDR3: TGTGCCAGCAGTTTATCGGGCAGGGGGTATGGAACCTACAATGAGCAGTTCTTC.

This clonotype appeared a few times. The junction departs from germline at one end; a sequencing error may be responsible. The chain carries TRBV18 and TRBJ1-1; no clear D. CDR1 is KGHSH and CDR2 is LQKENI in the germline V gene. CDR3 length: 14 residues. The CDR3 DNA reads as TGTGCCAGCTCACCACCAGTCTCCAGGACTGAGGCTTTCTTT. This translates into CASSPPVSRTEAFF.

This clonotype has only a few counts. The CDR3 nucleotides are TGTGCCAGCAGCCAGGGGAGCGGTCGCTCCTACAATGAGCAGTTCTTC. It yields the protein CASSQGSGRSYNEQFF. The chain recombines TRBV11-1 with TRBJ2-1; D perhaps matches TRBD1 (6 bases). CDR1 SGHAT and CDR2 FQDESV come from the germline V gene (reference sequence). The CDR3 totals 16 residues. V was clipped by 5 bases and J by 0 bases, with 14 bases between them.

J is TRBJ1-2 and V is TRBV20-1; 8 bases align to TRBD1. The CDR3 is 12 amino acids. The trim removed 8 bases at V and 9 bases at J, leaving 11 bases unmatched. CDR1 DFQATT and CDR2 SNEGSKA come from the germline V gene (reference sequence). This CDR3 is CSRTGNSKSYTF. Here the CDR3 DNA reads TGCAGTCGGACAGGGAACTCTAAAAGCTACACCTTC.

As for this clonotype: A much larger clone is a single base away; this may be a read error. The chain has TRBV12-3 or TRBV12-4 and TRBJ2-7, with D possibly matching TRBD1 (5 bases). Trimming removed 5 bases at V and 7 bases at J, with 9 bases between. This CDR3 is built from 11 residues. The CDR3 region is CASSPKGEQYF. The CDR3 nucleotides read TGTGCCAGCAGTCCCAAGGGGGAGCAGTACTTC.

V gene TRBV4-3 combines with J gene TRBJ1-2, with TRBD1 as a possible D gene (6 bases). Germline-derived CDR1 and CDR2 are LGHNA and YSLEER. V lost 0 bases, J lost 1 base, and 12 bases lay in between. This CDR3 contains 16 residues. In DNA, the CDR3 is TGCGCCAGCAGCCAAGACCAGAGGACAGTTAACTATGGCTACACCTTC. Protein: CASSQDQRTVNYGYTF.

This clonotype was seen a handful of times. The rearrangement links TRBV7-2 to TRBJ1-6, with unresolved D. This CDR3 has 14 amino acids. Trimming left V 5 bases short and J 7 bases short, with 12 bases between. The germline CDR1 and CDR2 sequences are SGHTA and FQGNSA. The CDR3 DNA sequence: TGTGCCAGCAGCCCGGACTTGGAGAATTCACCCCTCCACTTT. Encoded protein: CASSPDLENSPLHF.

Remarks on this clonotype: Germline is not matched at one junction end, which may reflect a read error. V gene TRBV7-3 combines with J gene TRBJ1-5, with 8 positions matching TRBD1. The V gene's germline CDR1 is SGHTA and CDR2 FQGTGA. This CDR3 contains 15 residues. This CDR3 is CASSVTGGTNQPQHF. The CDR3 region has the DNA TGTGCCAGCAGCGTAACAGGGGGTACCAATCAGCCCCAGCATTTT.

The chain couples TRBV6-2 or TRBV6-3 to TRBJ2-3; D is uncertain. Trimming pared 6 bases from V and 6 bases from J, leaving 13 bases between. The CDR3 runs to 13 residues. CDR1 MNHEY and CDR2 SVGEGT come from the germline V gene. The CDR3 DNA sequence: TGTGCCAGCAGCCAACGGTCCTCGGATACGCAGTATTTT. Translation gives CASSQRSSDTQYF.

V and J are TRBV6-6 and TRBJ1-1; 10 positions agree with TRBD1. The germline gives CDR1 MNHNY, CDR2 SVGAGI (reference sequence). The CDR3 contains 15 residues. V gave up 3 bases and J gave up 6 bases; unmatched junction bases: 7. CDR3 region: CASSYSGTGVAEAFF. CDR3 DNA sequence: TGTGCCAGCAGTTATTCCGGGACAGGGGTCGCTGAAGCTTTCTTT.

V usage is TRBV20-1 and J usage is TRBJ2-3; D remains ambiguous. Germline V gene sequence: CDR1 DFQATT, CDR2 SNEGSKA (reference sequence). The CDR3 spans 16 residues. Trimming took 3 bases from V and 1 from J, leaving 17 bases between them. The CDR3: CSASPAGPSGTDTQYF. The CDR3 bases are TGCAGTGCTAGTCCCGCTGGGCCCTCGGGCACAGATACGCAGTATTTT.

This clonotype was found a few times. The chain recombines TRBV4-3 with TRBJ2-6, with D tentatively TRBD1 (6 bases). The germline V and J ends were trimmed by 6 bases and 1 base, with 13 bases remaining between them. Germline lookup yields CDR1 LGHNA and CDR2 YSLEER. The CDR3 extends over 16 amino acids. CDR3 bases: TGCGCCAGCAGTGGCAGGGGTAATTCTGGGGCCAACGTCCTGACTTTC. Residues: CASSGRGNSGANVLTF.

The V call is TRBV12-3 or TRBV12-4, the J call TRBJ1-2, with D possibly matching TRBD1 (5 bases). The ends were cut back, 5 bases at V and 5 bases at J, with 15 bases in the middle. The CDR3 is 14 residues long. CDR3 nucleotides: TGTGCCAGCAGTCCTGGCGCAGGGCCTTATGGCTACACCTTC. This gives the protein CASSPGAGPYGYTF.